The entry below gives a single T cell receptor beta chain sequence along with its context. This specimen belongs to a study of T-cell reconstitution after alpha-beta-depleted transplantation in children. A library of TCRbeta sequences, prepared with unique molecular identifiers, was generated. MiXCR was run by TCRdb on the PCR reads, yielding one entry per CDR3 protein. The sample contains about 340,000 distinct CDR3 sequences, 10% of which appear only once. In germline, CDR1 is SGHRS, CDR2 YFSETQ. Unmatched junction bases numbered 6, after V lost 5 bases and J lost 8 bases. This CDR3 has 15 amino acids.

The V and J genes are TRBV5-1 and TRBJ2-1; TRBD2 matches at 14 bases. This TCR derives from a human donor who donated a stem cell graft to a child with acute lymphoblastic leukemia. The input for sequencing was PBMCs from the stem cell graft donor, taken from the stem cell graft. CDR3 protein: CASRGGLAGGDEQFF. The CDR3 DNA reads as TGCGCCAGCAGGGGAGGACTAGCGGGAGGCGATGAGCAGTTCTTC. Full variable domain (rest looked up from reference TRBV5-1 and TRBJ2-1): KAGVTQTPRYLIKTRGQQVTLSCSPISGHRSVSWYQQTPGQGLQFLFEYFSETQRNKGNFPGRFSGRQFSNSRSEMNVSTLELGDSALYLCASRGGLAGGDEQFFGPGTRLTVL.